The 23 T cell receptor beta chains in this list originate from one sample, sequenced in a study of T cell responses to AZD1222 COVID-19 vaccine. Some clones are missing from TCRdb's copy, which holds only in-frame ones; the method was immunoSEQ multiplex PCR. The sample contains around 130,000 clones, 91% of which appear only once. Sequencing was performed on peripheral blood, taken 28 days after the second AZD1222 dose. All receptors derive from an adult who received the AZD1222 COVID-19 vaccine.

The CDR3 sequence is CASSPLAGGLYEQYV. Here the CDR3 DNA reads TGTGCCAGCAGCCCCCTAGCGGGAGGCCTCTACGAGCAGTACGTC. The V call is TRBV7-9, the J call TRBJ2-7; 11 bases line up with TRBD2. CDR1 and CDR2 (germline): SEHNR, FQNEAQ (reference sequence). Trimming at V came to 5 bases and at J to 3 bases, leaving 6 bases not matched to a gene. The CDR3 is 15 residues long.

The chain joins TRBV10-3 to TRBJ1-2, with TRBD1 as a possible D gene (5 bases). Trimming left V 0 bases short and J 5 bases short, with 10 bases between. The germline gives CDR1 ENHRY, CDR2 SYGVKD. This CDR3 is 14 amino acids long. This chain's CDR3 is CAISESSGGYGYTF. For the CDR3, the DNA is TGTGCCATCAGTGAGTCGTCCGGGGGTTATGGCTACACCTTC.

V gene TRBV4-1 combines with J gene TRBJ1-6; D remains ambiguous. The CDR3 runs to 14 residues. Germline V gene sequence: CDR1 MGHRA, CDR2 YSYEKL. Trimming took 2 bases from V and 5 from J, leaving 7 bases between them. The CDR3 loop is CASSQSQNNSPLHF. CDR3 coding DNA: TGCGCCAGCAGCCAAAGCCAGAATAATTCACCCCTCCACTTT.

In DNA, the CDR3 is TGTGCCAGCAGCAAGGGACAGGGAAATTCACCCCTCCACTTT. Translating gives CASSKGQGNSPLHF. This chain connects TRBV7-9 to TRBJ1-6, with 9 bases fitting TRBD1. The CDR3 runs 14 residues. After removal of 5 bases from V and 7 bases from J, the junction contained 3 bases not matched to a gene. From germline, CDR1 is SEHNR and CDR2 FQNEAQ (reference sequence).

The CDR3: CASSQGVNYGYTF. CDR3 DNA: TGTGCCAGCAGCCAAGGAGTAAACTATGGCTACACCTTC. The chain is built from TRBV3-1 (or the pseudogene TRBV3-2) and TRBJ1-2; D gene unclear. Germline lookup yields CDR1 LGHDT and CDR2 YNNKEL (reference sequence). Trimming took off 1 base at V and 2 bases at J, with 5 bases between the two ends. The CDR3 is 13 residues long.

The chain combines TRBV18 with TRBJ1-1, with D unresolved. Trimming left V 5 bases short and J 7 bases short, with 14 bases between. The CDR3 length is 13 residues. CDR1 and CDR2 from the germline V gene are KGHSH and LQKENI. The CDR3 region has the DNA TGTGCCAGCTCAAGGACGCCGGAGGGTGAAGCTTTCTTT. Translated: CASSRTPEGEAFF.

V usage is TRBV12-5 and J usage is TRBJ2-2, with D perhaps being TRBD1 or TRBD2 (6 bases each). The germline V gene has CDR1 LGHNT and CDR2 FRNRAP. The germline V and J ends were trimmed by 5 bases and 5 bases, with 21 bases remaining between them. The CDR3 has 17 amino acids. CDR3 residues: CASGGGGVRQATGELFF. The CDR3 nucleotides are TGTGCTAGTGGTGGGGGCGGGGTTCGCCAAGCTACCGGGGAGCTGTTTTTT.

This clone occurred once. The chain carries TRBV27 and TRBJ1-2; TRBD1 matches at 7 bases. CDR3 size: 14 residues. J lost 4 bases, V lost 4 bases, and 6 bases had no gene match. Germline values: CDR1 MNHEY, CDR2 SMNVEV (reference sequence). Here the CDR3 reads CASSSSGQVYGYTF. CDR3 in DNA: TGTGCCAGCAGTTCATCAGGACAGGTCTATGGCTACACCTTC.

With regard to this clone: Sequence at one end of the junction differs from germline and may be a read error. The chain is built from TRBV27 and TRBJ2-2; 7 positions agree with TRBD2. The CDR3 spans 17 residues. Germline lookup yields CDR1 MNHEY and CDR2 SMNVEV (reference sequence). The CDR3 is CASSLSGTPGGAGELFF. For the CDR3, the DNA is TGTGCCAGCAGTCTATCCGGGACCCCGGGGGGAGCCGGGGAGCTGTTTTTT.

The rearrangement links TRBV29-1 to TRBJ1-1, with 7 nucleotides matching TRBD1. The CDR3 loop spans 12 amino acids. Per the germline V gene, CDR1 is SQVTM and CDR2 is ANQGSEA. V shed 7 bases, J shed 8 bases, and the junction held 10 bases outside the gene matches. The CDR3: CSAWEVQGEAFF. CDR3 DNA sequence: TGCAGCGCATGGGAGGTACAGGGGGAAGCTTTCTTT.

The chain has TRBV5-1 and TRBJ2-3; TRBD1 agrees at 8 bases. The germline gives CDR1 SGHRS, CDR2 YFSETQ. The CDR3 runs 17 residues. Trimming removed 2 bases from V and 4 bases from J; junction bases left unmatched: 12. In DNA, the CDR3 is TGCGCCAGCAGCTTCCCCCTGGACAGGGCTGGCGCAGATACGCAGTATTTT. Its protein is CASSFPLDRAGADTQYF.

This clone was detected only a few times. This rearrangement joins TRBV5-4 to TRBJ1-1; 8 bases are a match to TRBD1. Trimming took 5 bases from V and 6 from J; bases not matched to a gene: 3. The germline gives CDR1 SGHNT, CDR2 YYREEE (reference sequence). This CDR3 comprises 12 residues. The CDR3 DNA reads TGTGCCAGCAGAGAACAGGGGGCTGAAGCTTTCTTT. It is translated as CASREQGAEAFF.

The chain links TRBV19 to TRBJ2-1; TRBD1 matches 7 bases. CDR3 length: 16 residues. The ends lost 6 bases at V and 0 bases at J; junction bases unmatched: 8. CDR1 and CDR2 (germline): LNHDA, SQIVND (reference sequence). For the CDR3, the DNA is TGTGCCAGTAGGAACCCGGGACAGCTCTCCTACAATGAGCAGTTCTTC. Amino acid sequence: CASRNPGQLSYNEQFF. Full variable domain (remainder filled in from reference TRBV19 and TRBJ2-1): DGGITQSPKYLFRKEGQNVTLSCEQNLNHDAMYWYRQDPGQGLRLIYYSQIVNDFQKGDIAEGYSVSREKKESFPLTVTSAQKNPTAFYLCASRNPGQLSYNEQFFGPGTRLTVL.

To note about this clone: Other DNA sequences in the sample encode the same CDR3. V is TRBV12-3 or TRBV12-4 and J is TRBJ1-1; D is undetermined. V was cut by 3 bases and J by 5 bases, with 7 bases left in between. The CDR3 extends over 12 amino acids. CDR3 sequence reads: CASSFGSTEAFF. The CDR3 bases are TGTGCCAGCAGTTTTGGGAGTACTGAAGCTTTCTTT.

This chain connects TRBV18 to TRBJ1-1; D ambiguous. CDR1 KGHSH and CDR2 LQKENI come from the germline V gene. V was clipped by 2 bases and J by 7 bases, with 14 bases between them. There are 14 residues in the CDR3. CDR3 amino acids: CASSPNPSRSEAFF. Written as DNA, the CDR3 is TGTGCCAGCTCACCAAACCCCTCAAGAAGTGAAGCTTTCTTT.

The chain recombines TRBV6-1 with TRBJ1-5, with TRBD1 matching over 8 bases. CDR1 and CDR2 from the germline V gene are MNHNS and SASEGT. This CDR3 contains 17 residues. V was clipped by 2 bases and J by 1 base; unmatched bases: 7. CDR3: CASSERPGGRSNQPQHF. The DNA for the CDR3 is TGTGCCAGCAGTGAAAGGCCAGGGGGCAGGAGCAATCAGCCCCAGCATTTT.

This clone appeared a single time. The chain employs TRBV4-1 and TRBJ1-6; a weak D match, TRBD1 (5 bases). Germline V gives CDR1 MGHRA, CDR2 YSYEKL. This CDR3 region has 19 residues. V was clipped by 4 bases and J by 9 bases, with 28 bases between them. The chain's CDR3 is CASSLPREPGLESSSPLHF. CDR3 DNA: TGCGCCAGCAGCCTTCCTAGAGAACCGGGACTCGAGAGCAGTTCACCCCTCCACTTT.

Remarks on this clone: At one end, the junction sequence differs from germline, possibly due to a read error. The V gene is TRBV5-8, the J gene TRBJ2-7; D may be TRBD1 or TRBD2 (5 bases each). The V gene's germline CDR1 is SGHTS and CDR2 YDEGEE. This CDR3 region has 14 residues. DNA for the CDR3: TGTGCCAGCAGTTTGGGGGTGGGGCCCTACGAGCAGTACTTC. Amino acid sequence: CASSLGVGPYEQYF.

This clone showed up just once. V and J are TRBV2 and TRBJ2-7; the D is unclear. This CDR3 region has 11 residues. The ends were cut back, 2 bases at V and 3 bases at J, with 2 bases in the middle. Germline V gives CDR1 SNHLY, CDR2 FYNNEI. The CDR3 spells CASSENYEQYV. The CDR3 coding sequence is TGTGCCAGCAGTGAAAACTACGAGCAGTACGTC.

The CDR3 DNA reads TGTGCCAGCAGCCAAGATCCCCAGGGGAGGCGATCACCCCTCCACTTT. Translated: CASSQDPQGRRSPLHF. This chain links TRBV14 with TRBJ1-6; tentatively, D is TRBD1 (6 bases). CDR1 SGHDN and CDR2 FVKESK come from the germline V gene. V was cut by 0 bases and J by 10 bases, with 16 bases left in between. The CDR3 runs to 16 residues.

This chain connects TRBV19 to TRBJ1-3; the D is unclear. This CDR3 has 15 residues. Germline assignment: CDR1 LNHDA and CDR2 SQIVND (reference sequence). V was trimmed by 6 bases and J by 2 bases, leaving 14 bases between them. CDR3: CASSADGEAGNTIYF. DNA for the CDR3: TGTGCCAGTAGCGCGGACGGAGAGGCTGGAAACACCATATATTTT.

The V call is TRBV15, the J call TRBJ2-1; 13 nucleotides match TRBD2. CDR1 is LNHNV and CDR2 is YYDKDF in the germline V gene (reference sequence). V was pared by 5 bases and J by 6 bases, with 19 bases of the junction left unmatched. The CDR3 covers 20 residues. CDR3 amino acids: CATSPRLTSGGSHYSNEQFF. CDR3 nucleotides: TGTGCCACCAGCCCTCGGTTGACTAGCGGGGGGTCCCACTACTCCAATGAGCAGTTCTTC. Based on the CDR3 plus reference TRBV15 and TRBJ2-1, the full variable domain is DAMVIQNPRYQVTQFGKPVTLSCSQTLNHNVMYWYQQKSSQAPKLLFHYYDKDFNNEADTPDNFQSRRPNTSFCFLDIRSPGLGDTAMYLCATSPRLTSGGSHYSNEQFFGPGTRLTVL.

The chain links TRBV10-2 to TRBJ2-1; 8 bases are shared with TRBD1. The CDR3 length is 13 residues. Germline V gene sequence: CDR1 WSHSY, CDR2 SAAADI. Trimming at V came to 10 bases and at J to 3 bases, leaving 5 bases not matched to a gene. CDR3 nucleotide sequence: TGCGCCACTCAGGGGGCCCTCTACAATGAGCAGTTCTTC. Translation: CATQGALYNEQFF.